This T cell receptor beta chain was identified during a study of T cell responses to AZD1222 COVID-19 vaccine. This table comes from immunoSEQ multiplex PCR, and its TCRdb copy is limited to in-frame clones, with some not included. The data contain 250,000 or so clones, approximately 93% of them singletons. Germline-derived CDR1 and CDR2 are MNHEY and SMNVEV (reference sequence). The CDR3 consists of 12 residues. Between the trimmed V and J ends, which lost 3 bases and 7 bases, there was a span of 6 bases. The clonotype comes from an adult in good health. The sequenced sample was peripheral blood, obtained on day 0 of AZD1222 vaccination. The chain has TRBV27 and TRBJ2-2; tentative D call: TRBD2 (5 bases). For the CDR3, the DNA is TGTGCCAGCAGTTTCCGGGGCGGGGAGCTGTTTTTT. This sequence encodes CASSFRGGELFF.